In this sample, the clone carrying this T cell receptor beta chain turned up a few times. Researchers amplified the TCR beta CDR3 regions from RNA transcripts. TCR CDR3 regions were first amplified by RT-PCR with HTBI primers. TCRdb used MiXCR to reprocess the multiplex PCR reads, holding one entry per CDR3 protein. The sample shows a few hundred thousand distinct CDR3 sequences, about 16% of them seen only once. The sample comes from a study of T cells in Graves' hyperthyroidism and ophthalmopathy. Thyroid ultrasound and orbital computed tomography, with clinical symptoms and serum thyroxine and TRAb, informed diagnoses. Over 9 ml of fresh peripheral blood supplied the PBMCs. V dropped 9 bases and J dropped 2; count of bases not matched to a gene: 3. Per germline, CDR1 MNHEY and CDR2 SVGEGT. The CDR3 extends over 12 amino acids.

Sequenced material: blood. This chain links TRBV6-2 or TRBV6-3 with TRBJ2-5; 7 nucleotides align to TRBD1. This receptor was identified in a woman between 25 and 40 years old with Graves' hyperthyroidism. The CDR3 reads CASKQGQETQYF. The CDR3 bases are TGTGCCAGTAAACAGGGGCAAGAGACCCAGTACTTC.